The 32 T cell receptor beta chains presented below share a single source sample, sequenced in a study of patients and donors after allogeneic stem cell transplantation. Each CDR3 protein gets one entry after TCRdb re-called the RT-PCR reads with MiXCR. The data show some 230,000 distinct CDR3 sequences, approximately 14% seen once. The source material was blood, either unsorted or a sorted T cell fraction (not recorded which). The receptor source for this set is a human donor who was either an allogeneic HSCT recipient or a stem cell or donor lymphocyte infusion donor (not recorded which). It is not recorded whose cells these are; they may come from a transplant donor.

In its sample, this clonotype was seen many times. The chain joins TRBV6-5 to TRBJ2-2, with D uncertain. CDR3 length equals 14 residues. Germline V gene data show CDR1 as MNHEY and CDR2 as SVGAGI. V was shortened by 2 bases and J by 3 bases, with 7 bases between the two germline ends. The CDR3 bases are TGTGCCAGCAGTTACAGGGTTTACACCGGGGAGCTGTTTTTT. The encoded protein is CASSYRVYTGELFF.

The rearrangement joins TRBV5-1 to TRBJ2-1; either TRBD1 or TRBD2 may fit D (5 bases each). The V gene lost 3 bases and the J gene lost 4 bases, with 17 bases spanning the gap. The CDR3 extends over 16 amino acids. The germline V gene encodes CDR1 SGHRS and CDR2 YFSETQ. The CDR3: CASSSGVGTTYNEQFF. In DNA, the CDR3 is TGCGCCAGCAGCTCGGGTGTAGGGACCACGTACAATGAGCAGTTCTTC.

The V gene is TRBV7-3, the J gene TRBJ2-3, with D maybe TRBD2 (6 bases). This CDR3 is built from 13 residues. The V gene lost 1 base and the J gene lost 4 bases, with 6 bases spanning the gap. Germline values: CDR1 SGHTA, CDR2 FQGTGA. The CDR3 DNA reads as TGTGCCAGCAGCTTAAGCGGGGCAGATACGCAGTATTTT. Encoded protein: CASSLSGADTQYF.

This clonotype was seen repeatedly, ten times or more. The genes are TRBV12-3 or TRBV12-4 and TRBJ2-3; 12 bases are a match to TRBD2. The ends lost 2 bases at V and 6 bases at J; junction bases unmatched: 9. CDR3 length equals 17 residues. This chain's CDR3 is CASSLTLAGGAQDTQYF. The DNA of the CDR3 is TGTGCCAGCAGTTTAACTCTAGCGGGGGGGGCTCAGGATACGCAGTATTTT.

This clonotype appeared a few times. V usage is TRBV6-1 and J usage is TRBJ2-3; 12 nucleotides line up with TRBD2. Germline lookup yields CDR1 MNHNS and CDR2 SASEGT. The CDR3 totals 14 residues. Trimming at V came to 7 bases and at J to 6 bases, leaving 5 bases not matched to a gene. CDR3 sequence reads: CASTLAGGGDTQYF. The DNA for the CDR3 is TGTGCCAGCACACTAGCGGGGGGAGGGGATACGCAGTATTTT.

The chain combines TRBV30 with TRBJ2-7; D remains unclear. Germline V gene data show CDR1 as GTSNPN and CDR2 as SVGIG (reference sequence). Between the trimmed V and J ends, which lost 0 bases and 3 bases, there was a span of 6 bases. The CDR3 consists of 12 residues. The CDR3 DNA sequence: TGTGCCTGGAGTGTGGACCACTACGAGCAGTACTTC. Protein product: CAWSVDHYEQYF.

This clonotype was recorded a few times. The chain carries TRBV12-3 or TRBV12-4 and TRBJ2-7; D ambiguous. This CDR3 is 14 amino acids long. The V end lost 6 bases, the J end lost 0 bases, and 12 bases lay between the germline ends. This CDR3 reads CASRDPSSSYEQYF. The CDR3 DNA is TGTGCCAGCAGGGACCCTTCAAGCTCCTACGAGCAGTACTTC.

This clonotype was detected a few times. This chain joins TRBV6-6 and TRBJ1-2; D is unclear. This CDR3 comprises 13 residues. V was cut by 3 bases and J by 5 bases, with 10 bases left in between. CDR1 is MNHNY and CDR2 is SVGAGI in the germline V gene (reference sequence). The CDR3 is CASSYLWVYGYTF. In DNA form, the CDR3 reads TGTGCCAGCAGTTATCTTTGGGTTTATGGCTACACCTTC.

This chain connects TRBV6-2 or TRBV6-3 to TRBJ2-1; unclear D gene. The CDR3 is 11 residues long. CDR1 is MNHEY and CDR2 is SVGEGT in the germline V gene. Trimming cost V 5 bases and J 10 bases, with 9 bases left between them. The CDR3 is CASSNPREQFF. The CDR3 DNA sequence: TGTGCCAGCAGTAACCCCCGGGAGCAGTTCTTC.

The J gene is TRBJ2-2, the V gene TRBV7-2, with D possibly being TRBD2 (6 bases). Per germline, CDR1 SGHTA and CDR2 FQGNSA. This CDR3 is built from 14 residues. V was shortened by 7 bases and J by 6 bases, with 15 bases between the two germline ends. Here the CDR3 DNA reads TGTGCCAGCAACCATGGGGGGTCCCCCGGGGAGCTGTTTTTT. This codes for CASNHGGSPGELFF.

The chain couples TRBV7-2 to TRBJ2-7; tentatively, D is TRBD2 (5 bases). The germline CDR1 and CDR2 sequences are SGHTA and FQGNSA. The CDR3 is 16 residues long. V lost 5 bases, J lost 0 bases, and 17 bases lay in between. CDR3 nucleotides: TGTGCCAGCAGCCCGGGTTGGACTCTCAGCTCCTACGAGCAGTACTTC. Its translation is CASSPGWTLSSYEQYF.

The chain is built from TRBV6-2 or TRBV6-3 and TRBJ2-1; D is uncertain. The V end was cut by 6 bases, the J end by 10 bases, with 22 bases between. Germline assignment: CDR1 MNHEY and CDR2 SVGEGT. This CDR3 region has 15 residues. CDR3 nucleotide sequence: TGTGCCAGCAGCCCCCCAGCGCGGACCTCACGGGAGCAGTTCTTC. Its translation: CASSPPARTSREQFF.

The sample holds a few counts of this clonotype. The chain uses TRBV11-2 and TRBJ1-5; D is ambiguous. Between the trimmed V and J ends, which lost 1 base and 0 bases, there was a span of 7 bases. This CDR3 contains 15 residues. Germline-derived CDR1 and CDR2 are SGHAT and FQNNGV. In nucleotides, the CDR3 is TGTGCCAGCAGCTTAGGCGAGTATAGCAATCAGCCCCAGCATTTT. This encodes CASSLGEYSNQPQHF.

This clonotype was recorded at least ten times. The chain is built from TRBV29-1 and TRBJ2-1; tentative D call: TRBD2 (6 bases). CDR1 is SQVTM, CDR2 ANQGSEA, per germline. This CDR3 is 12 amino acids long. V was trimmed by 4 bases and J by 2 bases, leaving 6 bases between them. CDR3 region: CSVGGAYNEQFF. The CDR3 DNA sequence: TGCAGCGTTGGGGGGGCCTACAATGAGCAGTTCTTC.

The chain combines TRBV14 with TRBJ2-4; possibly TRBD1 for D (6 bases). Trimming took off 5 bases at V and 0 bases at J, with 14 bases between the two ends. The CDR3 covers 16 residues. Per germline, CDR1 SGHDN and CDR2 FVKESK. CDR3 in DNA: TGTGCCAGCAGCTCAGGGGTCCGCCTAGCCAAAAACATTCAGTACTTC. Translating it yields CASSSGVRLAKNIQYF.

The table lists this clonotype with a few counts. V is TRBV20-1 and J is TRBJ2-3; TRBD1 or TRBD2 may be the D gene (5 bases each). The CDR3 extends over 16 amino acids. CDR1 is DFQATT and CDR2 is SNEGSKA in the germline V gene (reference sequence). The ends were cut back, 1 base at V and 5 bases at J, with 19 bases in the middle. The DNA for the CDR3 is TGCAGTGCTAGAGTTAGTCGGGGACGGGGCTTAGATACGCAGTATTTT. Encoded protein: CSARVSRGRGLDTQYF.

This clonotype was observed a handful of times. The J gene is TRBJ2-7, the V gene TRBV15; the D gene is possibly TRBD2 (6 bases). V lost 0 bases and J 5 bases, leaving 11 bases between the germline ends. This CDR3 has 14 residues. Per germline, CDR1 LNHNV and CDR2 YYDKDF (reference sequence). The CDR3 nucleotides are TGTGCCACCAGCAGAGATATGGGGGGAAACGAGCAGTACTTC. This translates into CATSRDMGGNEQYF.

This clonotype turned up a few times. The CDR3 nucleotides read TGTGCCAGCAGCTTAGCGGGAGGGTCAGATACGCAGTATTTT. Translating it yields CASSLAGGSDTQYF. The gene calls are TRBV7-3 and TRBJ2-3, with 9 bases lining up with TRBD2. The CDR3 extends over 14 amino acids. The ends lost 2 bases at V and 4 bases at J; junction bases unmatched: 1. The germline V gene has CDR1 SGHTA and CDR2 FQGTGA.

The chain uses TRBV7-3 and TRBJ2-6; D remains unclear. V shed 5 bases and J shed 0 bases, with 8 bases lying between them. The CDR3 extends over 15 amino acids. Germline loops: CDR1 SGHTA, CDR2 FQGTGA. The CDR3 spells CASSPQVSGANVLTF. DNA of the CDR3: TGTGCCAGCAGCCCTCAGGTCTCTGGGGCCAACGTCCTGACTTTC.

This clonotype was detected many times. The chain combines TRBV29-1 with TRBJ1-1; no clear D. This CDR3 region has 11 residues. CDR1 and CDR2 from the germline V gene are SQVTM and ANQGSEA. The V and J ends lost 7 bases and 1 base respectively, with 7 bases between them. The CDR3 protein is CSGTGNTEAFF. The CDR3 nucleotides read TGCAGCGGGACTGGGAACACTGAAGCTTTCTTT.

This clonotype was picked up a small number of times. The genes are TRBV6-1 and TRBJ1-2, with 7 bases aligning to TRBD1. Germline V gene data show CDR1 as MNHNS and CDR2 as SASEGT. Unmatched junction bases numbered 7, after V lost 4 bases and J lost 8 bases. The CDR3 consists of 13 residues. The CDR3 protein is CASSVQGVEGYTF. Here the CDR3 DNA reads TGTGCCAGCAGTGTCCAGGGGGTTGAAGGCTACACCTTC.

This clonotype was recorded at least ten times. The CDR3 here is CASSLFGQGLAEEKLFF. Here the CDR3 DNA reads TGTGCCAGCAGTTTATTTGGGCAGGGGCTTGCGGAGGAAAAACTGTTTTTT. This chain connects TRBV27 to TRBJ1-4; D is perhaps TRBD1 (6 bases). Trimming removed 1 base from V and 8 bases from J, with 20 bases in between. The CDR3 is 17 residues long. In germline, CDR1 is MNHEY, CDR2 SMNVEV (reference sequence).

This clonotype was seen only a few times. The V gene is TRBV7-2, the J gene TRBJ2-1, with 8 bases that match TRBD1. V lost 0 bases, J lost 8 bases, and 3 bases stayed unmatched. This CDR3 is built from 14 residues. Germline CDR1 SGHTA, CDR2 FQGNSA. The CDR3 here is CASSLATGVHEQFF. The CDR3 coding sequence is TGTGCCAGCAGCTTAGCGACAGGGGTCCATGAGCAGTTCTTC.

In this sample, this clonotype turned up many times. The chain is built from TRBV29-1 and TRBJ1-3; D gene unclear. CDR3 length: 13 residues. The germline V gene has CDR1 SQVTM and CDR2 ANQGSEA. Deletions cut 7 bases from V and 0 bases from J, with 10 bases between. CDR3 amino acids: CSARPNSGNTIYF. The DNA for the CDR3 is TGCAGCGCCAGACCCAACTCTGGAAACACCATATATTTT.

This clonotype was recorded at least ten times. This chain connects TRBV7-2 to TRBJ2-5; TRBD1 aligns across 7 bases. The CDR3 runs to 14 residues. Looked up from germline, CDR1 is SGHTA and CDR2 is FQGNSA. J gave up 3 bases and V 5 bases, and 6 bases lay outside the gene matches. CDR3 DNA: TGTGCCAGCAGCCACACAGGGGAAAAAGAGACCCAGTACTTC. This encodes CASSHTGEKETQYF.

The DNA for the CDR3 is TGCGCCAGCAGCTTGCTTCTGTCCGGGACTAGCGGGGACGAGCAGTTCTTC. Translation: CASSLLLSGTSGDEQFF. The V gene is TRBV5-1, the J gene TRBJ2-1; 13 bases align to TRBD2. The CDR3 covers 17 residues. J lost 10 bases, V lost 1 base, and 11 bases had no gene match. Germline lookup yields CDR1 SGHRS and CDR2 YFSETQ.

CDR3 DNA sequence: TGTGCCAGTAGTATGGTCGGGGTGAACACTGAAGCTTTCTTT. As protein: CASSMVGVNTEAFF. This chain joins TRBV19 and TRBJ1-1; no clear D gene. The V end lost 3 bases, the J end lost 0 bases, and 8 bases lay between the germline ends. Germline CDR1 LNHDA, CDR2 SQIVND (reference sequence). This CDR3 is built from 14 residues. Variable domain in full (rest from reference TRBV19 and TRBJ1-1): DGGITQSPKYLFRKEGQNVTLSCEQNLNHDAMYWYRQDPGQGLRLIYYSQIVNDFQKGDIAEGYSVSREKKESFPLTVTSAQKNPTAFYLCASSMVGVNTEAFFGQGTRLTVV.

CDR3 DNA: TGTGCCAGTAGTCCTCTCGGGGCTGCTAACTATGGCTACACCTTC. It encodes CASSPLGAANYGYTF. The V call is TRBV19, the J call TRBJ1-2, with D perhaps TRBD1 (5 bases). The V gene's germline CDR1 is LNHDA and CDR2 SQIVND (reference sequence). Trimming left V 5 bases short and J 0 bases short, with 13 bases between. The CDR3 is 15 amino acids. Together with reference TRBV19 and TRBJ1-2, the CDR3 gives the full variable domain: DGGITQSPKYLFRKEGQNVTLSCEQNLNHDAMYWYRQDPGQGLRLIYYSQIVNDFQKGDIAEGYSVSREKKESFPLTVTSAQKNPTAFYLCASSPLGAANYGYTFGSGTRLTVV.

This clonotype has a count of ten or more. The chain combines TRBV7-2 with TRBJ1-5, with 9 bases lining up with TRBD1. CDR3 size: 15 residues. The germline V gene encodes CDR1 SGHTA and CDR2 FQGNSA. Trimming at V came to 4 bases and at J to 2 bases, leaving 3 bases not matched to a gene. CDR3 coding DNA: TGTGCCAGCAGCTCACAGGGGGCGGGCAATCAGCCCCAGCATTTT. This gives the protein CASSSQGAGNQPQHF.

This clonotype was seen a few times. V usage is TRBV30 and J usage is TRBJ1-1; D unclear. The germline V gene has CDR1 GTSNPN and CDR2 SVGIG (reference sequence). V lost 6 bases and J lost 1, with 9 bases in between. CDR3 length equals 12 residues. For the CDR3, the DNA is TGTGCCTGTCAGACTGGGAACACTGAAGCTTTCTTT. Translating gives CACQTGNTEAFF.

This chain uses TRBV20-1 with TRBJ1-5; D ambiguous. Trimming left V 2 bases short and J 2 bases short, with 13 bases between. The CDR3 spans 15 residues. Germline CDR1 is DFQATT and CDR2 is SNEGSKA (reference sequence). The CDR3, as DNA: TGCAGTGCTAGAAGCGTCGGGGATGGCAATCAGCCCCAGCATTTT. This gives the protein CSARSVGDGNQPQHF.

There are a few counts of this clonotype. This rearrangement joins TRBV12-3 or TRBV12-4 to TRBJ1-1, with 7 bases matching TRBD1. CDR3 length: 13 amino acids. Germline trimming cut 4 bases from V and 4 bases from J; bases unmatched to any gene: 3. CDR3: CASSSPGGTEAFF. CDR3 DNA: TGTGCCAGCAGTTCCCCAGGGGGCACTGAAGCTTTCTTT.